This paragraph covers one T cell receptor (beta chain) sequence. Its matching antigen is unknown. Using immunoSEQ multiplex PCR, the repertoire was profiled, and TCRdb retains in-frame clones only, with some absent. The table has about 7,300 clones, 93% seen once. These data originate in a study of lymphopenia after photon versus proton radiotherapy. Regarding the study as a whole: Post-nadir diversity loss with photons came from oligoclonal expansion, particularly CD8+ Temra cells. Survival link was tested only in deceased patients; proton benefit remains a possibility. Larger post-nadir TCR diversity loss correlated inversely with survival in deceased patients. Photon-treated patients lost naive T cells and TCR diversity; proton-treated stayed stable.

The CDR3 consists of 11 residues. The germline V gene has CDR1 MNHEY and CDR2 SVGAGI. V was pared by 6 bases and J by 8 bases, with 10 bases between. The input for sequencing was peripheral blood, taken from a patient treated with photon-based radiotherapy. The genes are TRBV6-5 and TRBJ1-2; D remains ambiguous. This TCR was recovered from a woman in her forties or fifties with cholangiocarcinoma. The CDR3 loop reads CASRTAGGYTF. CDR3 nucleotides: TGTGCCAGCAGGACCGCTGGGGGCTACACCTTC.